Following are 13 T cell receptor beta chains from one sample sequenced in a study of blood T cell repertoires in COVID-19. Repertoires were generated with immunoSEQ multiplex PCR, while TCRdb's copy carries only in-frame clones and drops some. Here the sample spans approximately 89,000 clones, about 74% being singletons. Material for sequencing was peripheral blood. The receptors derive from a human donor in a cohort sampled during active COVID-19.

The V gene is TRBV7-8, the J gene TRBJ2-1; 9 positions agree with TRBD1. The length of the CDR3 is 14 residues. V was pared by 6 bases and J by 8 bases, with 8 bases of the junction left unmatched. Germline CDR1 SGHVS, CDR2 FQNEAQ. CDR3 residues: CASRPGTGIHEQFF. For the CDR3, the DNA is TGTGCCAGCAGACCCGGGACAGGGATCCATGAGCAGTTCTTC.

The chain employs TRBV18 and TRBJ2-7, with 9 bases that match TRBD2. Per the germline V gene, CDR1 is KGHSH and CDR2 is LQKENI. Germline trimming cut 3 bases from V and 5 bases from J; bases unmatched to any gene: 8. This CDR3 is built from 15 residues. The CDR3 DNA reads TGTGCCAGCTCACCTTTAGCGGGAGCCTCGGACGAGCAGTACTTC. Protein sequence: CASSPLAGASDEQYF.

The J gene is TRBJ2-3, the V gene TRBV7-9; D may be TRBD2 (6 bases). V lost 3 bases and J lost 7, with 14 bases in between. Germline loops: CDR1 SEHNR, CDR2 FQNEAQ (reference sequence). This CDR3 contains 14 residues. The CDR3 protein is CASSFDGSRNTQYF. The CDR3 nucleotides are TGTGCCAGCAGCTTCGACGGGAGTAGGAATACGCAGTATTTT. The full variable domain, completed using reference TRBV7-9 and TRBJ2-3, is DTGVSQNPRHKITKRGQNVTFRCDPISEHNRLYWYRQTLGQGPEFLTYFQNEAQLEKSRLLSDRFSAERPKGSFSTLEIQRTEQGDSAMYLCASSFDGSRNTQYFGPGTRLTVL.

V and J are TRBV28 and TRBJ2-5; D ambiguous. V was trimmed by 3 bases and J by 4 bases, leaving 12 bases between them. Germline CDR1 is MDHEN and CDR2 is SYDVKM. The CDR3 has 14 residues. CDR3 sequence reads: CASSLEPRRETQYF. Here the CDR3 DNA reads TGTGCCAGCAGTTTGGAGCCCCGGAGAGAGACCCAGTACTTC.

The CDR3 sequence is CASRPAGTAANTGELFF. The CDR3 nucleotides read TGCGCCAGCAGGCCAGCCGGGACAGCCGCGAACACCGGGGAGCTGTTTTTT. The chain has TRBV5-1 and TRBJ2-2, with 7 bases matching TRBD1. Per germline, CDR1 SGHRS and CDR2 YFSETQ. The CDR3 sequence is 17 residues long. The ends lost 5 bases at V and 0 bases at J; junction bases unmatched: 10. Using reference TRBV5-1 and TRBJ2-2 for the parts outside the CDR3, the full variable domain is KAGVTQTPRYLIKTRGQQVTLSCSPISGHRSVSWYQQTPGQGLQFLFEYFSETQRNKGNFPGRFSGRQFSNSRSEMNVSTLELGDSALYLCASRPAGTAANTGELFFGEGSRLTVL.

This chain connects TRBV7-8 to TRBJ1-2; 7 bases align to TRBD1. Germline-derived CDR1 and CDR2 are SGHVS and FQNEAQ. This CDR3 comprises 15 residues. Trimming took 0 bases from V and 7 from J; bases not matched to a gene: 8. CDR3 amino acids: CASSLASRGPGGYTF. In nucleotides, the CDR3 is TGTGCCAGCAGCTTAGCGTCGAGGGGGCCAGGTGGCTACACCTTC.

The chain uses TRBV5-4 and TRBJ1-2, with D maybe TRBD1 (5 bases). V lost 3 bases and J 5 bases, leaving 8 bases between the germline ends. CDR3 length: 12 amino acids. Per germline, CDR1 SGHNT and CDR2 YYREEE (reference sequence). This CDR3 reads CASSSEGYGYTF. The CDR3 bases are TGTGCCAGCAGCTCGGAGGGGTATGGCTACACCTTC.

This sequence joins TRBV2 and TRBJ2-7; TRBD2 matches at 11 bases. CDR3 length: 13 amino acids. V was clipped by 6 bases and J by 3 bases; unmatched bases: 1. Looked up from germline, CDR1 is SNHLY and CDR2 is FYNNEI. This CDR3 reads CASRGLADYEQYF. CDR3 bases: TGTGCCAGCAGGGGACTAGCGGACTACGAGCAGTACTTC.

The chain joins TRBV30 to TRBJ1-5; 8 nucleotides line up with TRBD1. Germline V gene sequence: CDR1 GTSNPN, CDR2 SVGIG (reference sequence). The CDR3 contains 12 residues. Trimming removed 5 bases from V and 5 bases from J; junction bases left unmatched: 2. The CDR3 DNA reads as TGTGCCTGGGGACAGGGCTATCAGCCCCAGCATTTT. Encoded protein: CAWGQGYQPQHF.

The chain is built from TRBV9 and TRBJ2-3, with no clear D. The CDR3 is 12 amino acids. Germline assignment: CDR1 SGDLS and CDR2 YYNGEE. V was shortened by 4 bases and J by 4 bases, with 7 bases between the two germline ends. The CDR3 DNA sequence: TGTGCCAGCAGCTTGAGCGCAGATACGCAGTATTTT. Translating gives CASSLSADTQYF.

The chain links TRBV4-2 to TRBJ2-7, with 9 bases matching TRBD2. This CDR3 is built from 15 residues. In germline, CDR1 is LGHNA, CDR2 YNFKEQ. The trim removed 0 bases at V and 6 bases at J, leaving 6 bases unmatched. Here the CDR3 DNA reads TGTGCCAGCAGCCAAGATGTAGCGGGAGTTAGCGAGCAGTACTTC. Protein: CASSQDVAGVSEQYF.

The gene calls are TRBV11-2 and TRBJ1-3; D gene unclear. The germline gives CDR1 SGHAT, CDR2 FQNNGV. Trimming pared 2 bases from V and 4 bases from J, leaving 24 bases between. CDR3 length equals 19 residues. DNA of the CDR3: TGTGCCAGCAGCTTAACTCTACGTTTTGAGGCCAACGCGGGAAACACCATATATTTT. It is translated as CASSLTLRFEANAGNTIYF.

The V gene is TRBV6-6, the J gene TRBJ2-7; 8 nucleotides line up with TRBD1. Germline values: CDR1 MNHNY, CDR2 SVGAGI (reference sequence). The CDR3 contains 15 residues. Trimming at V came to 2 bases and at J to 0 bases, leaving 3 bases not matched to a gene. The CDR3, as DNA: TGTGCCAGCAGTTACACGGACAGGGCCTCCTACGAGCAGTACTTC. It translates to CASSYTDRASYEQYF.